The 23 T cell receptor beta chains below come from one sample, sequenced in a study of blood T cell repertoires in COVID-19. Measured with immunoSEQ multiplex PCR; TCRdb has only the in-frame clones, and not every one. The sample has just over 300,000 clones, roughly 87% seen once. Sequenced sample: peripheral blood. The receptors were sampled from a man between 18 and 35 years old with active or convalescent COVID-19.

The V gene is TRBV14, the J gene TRBJ2-7; TRBD2 matches 11 bases. J gave up 6 bases and V 0 bases, and 10 bases lay outside the gene matches. Germline values: CDR1 SGHDN, CDR2 FVKESK. The CDR3 has 17 residues. CDR3 nucleotide sequence: TGTGCCAGCAGCCAAGAGCGACTAGCGGGACCGTCGGGCGAGCAGTACTTC. It translates to CASSQERLAGPSGEQYF.

CDR3 protein: CASSLAGQSTDTQYF. The CDR3 nucleotides read TGCGCCAGCAGCTTGGCAGGACAATCCACAGATACGCAGTATTTT. This chain links TRBV5-1 with TRBJ2-3, with D possibly TRBD1 on 5 matching bases. Germline values: CDR1 SGHRS, CDR2 YFSETQ. Trimming took off 0 bases at V and 2 bases at J, with 10 bases between the two ends. The CDR3 extends over 15 amino acids.

V usage is TRBV12-5 and J usage is TRBJ1-6, with D tentatively TRBD1 (5 bases). V lost 3 bases, J lost 8 bases, and 11 bases lay in between. The germline gives CDR1 LGHNT, CDR2 FRNRAP. The CDR3 sequence is 14 residues long. CDR3 DNA sequence: TGTGCTAGTGGTTTCTCGGGGGTCTATTCACCCCTCCACTTT. Translating it yields CASGFSGVYSPLHF.

A few counts support this clone. The CDR3 nucleotides are TGTGCCAGCAGCTCCGGCCTTACAGGGGGGAATGAAAAACTGTTTTTT. Translated, it gives CASSSGLTGGNEKLFF. The chain combines TRBV7-9 with TRBJ1-4, with TRBD1 matching 8 bases. CDR1 and CDR2 (germline): SEHNR, FQNEAQ (reference sequence). V lost 4 bases to trimming and J lost 5 bases; unmatched junction nucleotides: 9. The CDR3 runs 16 residues.

V gene TRBV13 combines with J gene TRBJ2-6; 9 bases agree with TRBD1. This CDR3 contains 17 residues. Trimming took 0 bases from V and 1 from J; bases not matched to a gene: 1. The germline gives CDR1 PRHDT, CDR2 FYEKMQ (reference sequence). The CDR3 is CASSLGDRGSGANVLTF. The CDR3 DNA follows: TGTGCCAGCAGCTTAGGGGACAGGGGATCTGGGGCCAACGTCCTGACTTTC.

The J gene is TRBJ2-2, the V gene TRBV7-2; TRBD2 agrees at 10 bases. Trimming at V came to 1 base and at J to 2 bases, leaving 4 bases not matched to a gene. This CDR3 is 17 amino acids long. CDR1 is SGHTA, CDR2 FQGNSA, per germline. The CDR3 region is CASSLGVAGGNTGELFF. DNA of the CDR3: TGTGCCAGCAGCTTAGGGGTAGCGGGGGGAAACACCGGGGAGCTGTTTTTT. The full variable domain, completed using reference TRBV7-2 and TRBJ2-2, is GAGVSQSPSNKVTEKGKDVELRCDPISGHTALYWYRQSLGQGLEFLIYFQGNSAPDKSGLPSDRFSAERTGGSVSTLTIQRTQQEDSAVYLCASSLGVAGGNTGELFFGEGSRLTVL.

This chain links TRBV7-9 with TRBJ2-2, with 10 bases matching TRBD2. V was pared by 8 bases and J by 5 bases, with 11 bases of the junction left unmatched. The CDR3 has 16 residues. CDR1 SEHNR and CDR2 FQNEAQ come from the germline V gene (reference sequence). The CDR3 protein is CASSAGGPGRTGELFF. The CDR3 DNA sequence: TGTGCCAGCTCAGCGGGAGGGCCGGGACGGACCGGGGAGCTGTTTTTT.

The chain recombines TRBV6-2 or TRBV6-3 with TRBJ2-3, with 14 bases matching TRBD2. In germline, CDR1 is MNHEY, CDR2 SVGEGT. The trim removed 0 bases at V and 4 bases at J, leaving 6 bases unmatched. CDR3 size: 18 residues. CDR3 sequence: CASSYSRLAGGPADTQYF. The CDR3 nucleotides are TGTGCCAGCAGTTACTCAAGACTAGCGGGAGGGCCCGCAGATACGCAGTATTTT.

The chain employs TRBV21-1 and TRBJ1-5. TRBV21-1 is noted as a pseudogene. CDR3 length: 16 residues. The chain's CDR3 is CASSKDGPAEGQPQHF. In nucleotides, the CDR3 is TGTGCCAGCAGCAAAGACGGCCCCGCCGAGGGTCAGCCCCAGCATTTT.

This chain links TRBV27 with TRBJ2-1; 8 bases line up with TRBD2. J gave up 6 bases and V 3 bases, and 13 bases lay outside the gene matches. This CDR3 has 17 amino acids. In germline, CDR1 is MNHEY, CDR2 SMNVEV (reference sequence). CDR3 nucleotides: TGTGCCAGCAGTTTGCGACGGTTCGGACTAGCTAGCAATGAGCAGTTCTTC. Translation gives CASSLRRFGLASNEQFF.

The V call is TRBV19, the J call TRBJ1-2; TRBD1 agrees at 9 bases. The length of the CDR3 is 17 residues. Germline trimming cut 5 bases from V and 3 bases from J; bases unmatched to any gene: 13. Germline V gene sequence: CDR1 LNHDA, CDR2 SQIVND (reference sequence). CDR3 sequence reads: CASSPAWTGARDYGYTF. CDR3 nucleotides: TGTGCCAGTAGTCCCGCGTGGACAGGGGCTCGGGACTATGGCTACACCTTC.

This clone was observed a single time. V is TRBV5-1 and J is TRBJ2-2; the D gene is possibly TRBD2 (5 bases). The CDR3 totals 15 residues. V lost 4 bases, J lost 9 bases, and 19 bases lay in between. Germline V gives CDR1 SGHRS, CDR2 YFSETQ. CDR3 loop: CASSRSPPRDWELFF. CDR3 DNA sequence: TGCGCCAGCAGCCGTTCCCCCCCCCGGGATTGGGAGCTGTTTTTT. The full variable domain, in which reference TRBV5-1 and TRBJ2-2 provide the parts outside the CDR3, is KAGVTQTPRYLIKTRGQQVTLSCSPISGHRSVSWYQQTPGQGLQFLFEYFSETQRNKGNFPGRFSGRQFSNSRSEMNVSTLELGDSALYLCASSRSPPRDWELFFGEGSRLTVL.

This clone has a handful of counts. J is TRBJ1-1 and V is TRBV18; tentatively, D is TRBD1 (5 bases). CDR3 length equals 13 residues. Trimming pared 1 base from V and 5 bases from J, leaving 8 bases between. The germline V gene has CDR1 KGHSH and CDR2 LQKENI. The CDR3 DNA reads TGTGCCAGCTCACCACAGGGGCGAACTGAAGCTTTCTTT. This codes for CASSPQGRTEAFF.

This chain connects TRBV4-1 to TRBJ2-3; 15 bases are a match to TRBD2. With V trimmed by 6 bases and J by 0 bases, 4 bases remained unmatched. Germline V CDR1 and CDR2: MGHRA, YSYEKL. The CDR3 loop spans 17 amino acids. CDR3 bases: TGCGCCAGCAGACCGGGACTAGCGGGGGGAAGCACAGATACGCAGTATTTT. Its translation is CASRPGLAGGSTDTQYF.

The rearrangement links TRBV6-5 to TRBJ2-4; D gene uncertain. Per the germline V gene, CDR1 is MNHEY and CDR2 is SVGAGI. The CDR3 has 14 amino acids. Trimming removed 6 bases from V and 0 bases from J, with 9 bases in between. The CDR3 coding sequence is TGTGCCAGCAGAGACTCCTTAGCCAAAAACATTCAGTACTTC. Translating it yields CASRDSLAKNIQYF.

The chain links TRBV6-4 to TRBJ1-1; D not resolved. The germline CDR1 and CDR2 sequences are MRHNA and SNTAGT. The V and J ends lost 0 bases and 11 bases respectively, with 16 bases between them. The length of the CDR3 is 14 residues. The CDR3 DNA is TGTGCCAGCAGTGACTCGCGACTAGGCCTTAGGGCTTTCTTT. Its protein is CASSDSRLGLRAFF.

This clone was seen a single time. The CDR3 DNA reads TGTGCCAGCACCCTGGGGACTAGCGGAATTTACGAGCAGTACTTC. Translating it yields CASTLGTSGIYEQYF. The chain uses TRBV5-6 and TRBJ2-7; 11 nucleotides match TRBD2. Germline CDR1 is SGHDT and CDR2 is YYEEEE. V lost 6 bases, J lost 4 bases, and 9 bases stayed unmatched. The CDR3 is made up of 15 amino acids.

The chain employs TRBV2 and TRBJ1-6; no clear D. Trimming removed 4 bases at V and 6 bases at J, with 22 bases between. The CDR3 runs to 18 residues. The germline CDR1 and CDR2 sequences are SNHLY and FYNNEI. CDR3 residues: CASSVSPPSGALNSPLHF. The DNA for the CDR3 is TGTGCCAGCAGTGTCTCCCCCCCCTCGGGAGCACTTAATTCACCCCTCCACTTT.

This chain uses TRBV6-5 with TRBJ1-1; 9 bases match TRBD1. J gave up 5 bases and V 5 bases, and 6 bases lay outside the gene matches. Germline CDR1 is MNHEY and CDR2 is SVGAGI. CDR3 length equals 14 residues. CDR3 sequence: CASSPGQGWTEAFF. The CDR3 region has the DNA TGTGCCAGCAGTCCGGGACAGGGTTGGACTGAAGCTTTCTTT.

CDR3 sequence reads: CASRRTSGAPLDEQFF. The CDR3 coding sequence is TGTGCCAGCAGACGGACTAGCGGCGCGCCTTTGGATGAGCAGTTCTTC. The V gene is TRBV2, the J gene TRBJ2-1; 10 positions match TRBD2. This CDR3 comprises 16 residues. Germline V gene lookup returns CDR1 SNHLY and CDR2 FYNNEI. The V segment lost 6 bases and the J segment 8 bases; nucleotides outside the gene matches: 13.

The rearrangement links TRBV5-1 to TRBJ1-1; a possible D gene is TRBD1 (5 bases). Trimming removed 0 bases at V and 10 bases at J, with 16 bases between. Germline lookup yields CDR1 SGHRS and CDR2 YFSETQ. The CDR3 has 14 amino acids. The CDR3 reads CASSLEGRQGGAFF. CDR3 in DNA: TGCGCCAGCAGCTTGGAAGGTAGGCAGGGTGGAGCTTTCTTT. The full variable domain, completed using reference TRBV5-1 and TRBJ1-1, is KAGVTQTPRYLIKTRGQQVTLSCSPISGHRSVSWYQQTPGQGLQFLFEYFSETQRNKGNFPGRFSGRQFSNSRSEMNVSTLELGDSALYLCASSLEGRQGGAFFGQGTRLTVV.

This clone showed up just a few times. The chain combines TRBV15 with TRBJ1-1, with 9 positions matching TRBD1. CDR3 length equals 14 residues. Germline loops: CDR1 LNHNV, CDR2 YYDKDF (reference sequence). V lost 4 bases and J lost 4; bases outside the gene matches: 4. As DNA, the CDR3 is TGTGCCACCAGCAAGGGGGACAGGGCCACTGAAGCTTTCTTT. Encoded protein: CATSKGDRATEAFF.

This clone was recorded a few times. The V gene is TRBV15, the J gene TRBJ1-5; D possibly corresponds to TRBD1 (5 bases). Germline V gene sequence: CDR1 LNHNV, CDR2 YYDKDF (reference sequence). The CDR3 is made up of 15 amino acids. With 1 base removed from V and 0 bases from J, the gap between germline ends came to 7 bases. CDR3 sequence reads: CATSRARGSNQPQHF. The CDR3 region has the DNA TGTGCCACCAGCAGAGCTAGGGGTAGCAATCAGCCCCAGCATTTT.